These 10 T cell receptor beta chains came from one sample sequenced in a study of control samples from healthy donors and cancer patients. Using immunoSEQ multiplex PCR, the repertoire was profiled, and TCRdb retains in-frame clones only, with some absent. The sample records under 200,000 clones, approximately 90% being singletons. Sequenced material: blood. The receptors were sampled from a woman under 40 in good health.

In its sample, this clone was seen once. The chain employs TRBV10-3 and TRBJ2-7; tentatively, D is TRBD1 or TRBD2 (6 bases each). V shed 9 bases and J shed 3 bases, with 15 bases lying between them. CDR1 is ENHRY, CDR2 SYGVKD, per germline. The CDR3 has 13 residues. CDR3 amino acids: CAIRGGRGYEQYF. CDR3 bases: TGTGCCATTAGGGGAGGCAGGGGCTACGAGCAGTACTTC.

The table lists this clone with a few counts. The V gene is TRBV6-4, the J gene TRBJ2-3, with 9 bases matching TRBD1. Germline V CDR1 and CDR2: MRHNA, SNTAGT. The V and J ends lost 5 bases and 2 bases, in that order; junction bases with no gene match: 2. The CDR3 is made up of 14 amino acids. CDR3 region: CASSQQGATDTQYF. DNA of the CDR3: TGTGCCAGCAGTCAACAGGGGGCCACAGATACGCAGTATTTT.

This clone has just a few counts. The DNA of the CDR3 is TGCAGTGCTAGTTGGGGGGCGACTAGCGGGAGAATGAGCAATGAGCAGTTCTTC. Amino acid sequence: CSASWGATSGRMSNEQFF. This chain links TRBV20-1 with TRBJ2-1; TRBD2 matches 12 bases. Germline values: CDR1 DFQATT, CDR2 SNEGSKA (reference sequence). The trim removed 3 bases at V and 6 bases at J, leaving 15 bases unmatched. The CDR3 contains 18 residues.

The chain joins TRBV30 to TRBJ2-1; D might be TRBD1 (6 bases). The CDR3 length is 14 residues. Trimming left V 2 bases short and J 4 bases short, with 12 bases between. Per the germline V gene, CDR1 is GTSNPN and CDR2 is SVGIG (reference sequence). CDR3 nucleotides: TGTGCCTGGAGTCTTCTTACAGGGTACAATGAGCAGTTCTTC. It codes for CAWSLLTGYNEQFF.

CDR3 protein: CASSYQRNTGELFF. As DNA, the CDR3 is TGTGCCAGCAGTTACCAAAGGAACACCGGGGAGCTGTTTTTT. This chain joins TRBV6-5 and TRBJ2-2; the D is unclear. Germline lookup yields CDR1 MNHEY and CDR2 SVGAGI. V dropped 2 bases and J dropped 1 base, with 5 bases sitting between them. This CDR3 spans 14 amino acids.

The CDR3 bases are TGTGCCAGCAGTCCTACGGAGTCAGATGAGCAGTTCTTC. This sequence encodes CASSPTESDEQFF. V is TRBV6-4 and J is TRBJ2-1; no definite D call. Germline lookup yields CDR1 MRHNA and CDR2 SNTAGT. The CDR3 loop spans 13 amino acids. V was shortened by 5 bases and J by 8 bases, with 13 bases between the two germline ends.

The chain joins TRBV29-1 to TRBJ2-4; weak D call: TRBD2 (6 bases). Trimming shortened V by 7 bases and J by 0 bases, and 10 bases separated the two germline ends. The CDR3 totals 13 residues. Germline values: CDR1 SQVTM, CDR2 ANQGSEA. CDR3 nucleotides: TGCAGCGCTAGGGGACTAGCCAAAAACATTCAGTACTTC. This codes for CSARGLAKNIQYF.

This sequence joins TRBV28 and TRBJ2-7; TRBD1 might be the D (5 bases). CDR1 MDHEN and CDR2 SYDVKM come from the germline V gene. The V gene lost 3 bases and the J gene lost 4 bases, with 16 bases spanning the gap. This CDR3 spans 15 amino acids. The CDR3 DNA follows: TGTGCCAGCAGTTTCATCTCTACGACAGATTACGAGCAGTACTTC. This translates into CASSFISTTDYEQYF. Looking up the rest from reference TRBV28 and TRBJ2-7 gives the full variable domain: DVKVTQSSRYLVKRTGEKVFLECVQDMDHENMFWYRQDPGLGLRLIYFSYDVKMKEKGDIPEGYSVSREKKERFSLILESASTNQTSMYLCASSFISTTDYEQYFGPGTRLTVT.

The V call is TRBV3-1 (or the pseudogene TRBV3-2), the J call TRBJ2-7; TRBD2 matches 7 bases. This CDR3 comprises 16 residues. Germline V gene data show CDR1 as LGHDT and CDR2 as YNNKEL (reference sequence). Trimming cost V 0 bases and J 2 bases; bases outside gene matches: 7. This CDR3 is CASSQDRGGRPYEQYF. The CDR3 bases are TGTGCCAGCAGCCAAGATCGGGGCGGGAGACCCTACGAGCAGTACTTC.

This chain links TRBV5-1 with TRBJ2-7; 11 nucleotides agree with TRBD2. Germline CDR1 and CDR2: SGHRS and YFSETQ. After removal of 5 bases from V and 2 bases from J, the junction contained 27 bases not matched to a gene. The CDR3 is 22 residues long. The CDR3 DNA reads TGCGCCAGCAGAGTGGGGTTGGCAGGGGACAACCTAGCGGGAGGCCAGCCCTACGAGCAGTACTTC. It is translated as CASRVGLAGDNLAGGQPYEQYF. Complete variable domain (other parts from reference TRBV5-1 and TRBJ2-7): KAGVTQTPRYLIKTRGQQVTLSCSPISGHRSVSWYQQTPGQGLQFLFEYFSETQRNKGNFPGRFSGRQFSNSRSEMNVSTLELGDSALYLCASRVGLAGDNLAGGQPYEQYFGPGTRLTVT.